This T cell receptor beta chain emerged from a study of vaccination effects on CD4 cells after COVID-19. In the study overall: Post-vaccine sampling occurred a median 72 days after the second dose. Study observations and caveats: Marked clonal contraction of both clone types appeared late after vaccination.

The table came from immunoSEQ multiplex PCR; TCRdb's copy has only in-frame clones and leaves some out. The repertoire includes tens of thousands of clones, approximately 78% of them detected once, and about 1.6% sits in the top ten. V was pared by 0 bases and J by 7 bases, with 10 bases of the junction left unmatched. The CDR3 spans 16 residues. The germline V gene encodes CDR1 LGHNA and CDR2 YNFKEQ. Sequencing in the ViraFEST assay came after antigen-specific CD4+ T cells had been expanded with viral peptide pools, which were used to stimulate PBMC. The culture ran for roughly ten days before CD4+ T cells were isolated. As their vaccination, participants received two doses of either BNT162b2 or mRNA-1273. According to the study, vaccine recipients showed no prior SARS-CoV-2 infection and negative nucleocapsid antibodies. Cultures of fewer than 2.5 million PBMC per well contained about 9.5 IU/ml IL-2 plus 10 ug/ml peptides.

Concerning this clone: The antigen remains undetermined.

Sample: CD4+ T cells from PBMCs cultured with HCoV-NL63 spike peptides, taken after COVID-19 vaccination. The source is a human donor who received a COVID-19 vaccine. Some clones in this sample may be carry-over from other donors' samples. The rearrangement links TRBV4-2 to TRBJ2-3; 7 nucleotides agree with TRBD2. The CDR3 coding sequence is TGTGCCAGCAGCCAAGATTTAGGGAGGGCCTGGAATACGCAGTATTTT. This encodes CASSQDLGRAWNTQYF.